This TCR beta chain came from a study of T cell repertoires in aging, cancer and after chemotherapy. Findings and caveats of the study: Loss of evenness, beyond lost richness, contributed to age-related TCR diversity decline in cancer patients.

V lost 6 bases to trimming and J lost 8 bases, with 13 bases between them. From germline, CDR1 is DFQATT and CDR2 SNEGSKA (reference sequence). The CDR3 spans 12 residues. Peripheral blood genomic DNA, not sorted cells or RNA, was the template. This clonotype was recorded a few times. The antigen is unknown. A mixed TRB-A/B primer pool amplified rearranged TRB by multiplex touch-down PCR. Using its own MiXCR run on the multiplex PCR reads, TCRdb lists one record per CDR3 protein. The repertoire holds about 3,000 distinct CDR3 sequences, with more than 20% as singletons. The sequenced sample consisted of blood. The clonotype was recovered from a human donor with a solid tumor. The chain recombines TRBV20-1 with TRBJ1-4; D is uncertain. CDR3 DNA sequence: TGCAGTGCCCCCCCGGTGGGGGAAAAACTGTTTTTT. Translating it yields CSAPPVGEKLFF.